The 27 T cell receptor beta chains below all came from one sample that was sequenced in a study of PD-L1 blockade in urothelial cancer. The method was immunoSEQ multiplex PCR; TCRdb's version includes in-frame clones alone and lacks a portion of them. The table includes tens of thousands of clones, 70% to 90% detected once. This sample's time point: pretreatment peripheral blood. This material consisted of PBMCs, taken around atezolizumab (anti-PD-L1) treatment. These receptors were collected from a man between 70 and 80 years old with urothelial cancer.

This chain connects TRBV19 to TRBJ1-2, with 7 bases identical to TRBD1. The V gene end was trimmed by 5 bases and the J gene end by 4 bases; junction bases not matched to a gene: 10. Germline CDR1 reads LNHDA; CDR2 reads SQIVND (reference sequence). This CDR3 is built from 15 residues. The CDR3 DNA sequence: TGTGCCAGTAGTCTCGCCCGGGACAGCCCCTATGGCTACACCTTC. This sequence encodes CASSLARDSPYGYTF.

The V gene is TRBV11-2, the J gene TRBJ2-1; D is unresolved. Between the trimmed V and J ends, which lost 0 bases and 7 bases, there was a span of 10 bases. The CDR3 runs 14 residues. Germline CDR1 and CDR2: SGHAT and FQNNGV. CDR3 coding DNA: TGTGCCAGCAGCTTAGATTCAGTGAGGAATGAGCAGTTCTTC. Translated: CASSLDSVRNEQFF. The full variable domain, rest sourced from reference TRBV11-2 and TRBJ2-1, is EAGVAQSPRYKIIEKRQSVAFWCNPISGHATLYWYQQILGQGPKLLIQFQNNGVVDDSQLPKDRFSAERLKGVDSTLKIQPAKLEDSAVYLCASSLDSVRNEQFFGPGTRLTVL.

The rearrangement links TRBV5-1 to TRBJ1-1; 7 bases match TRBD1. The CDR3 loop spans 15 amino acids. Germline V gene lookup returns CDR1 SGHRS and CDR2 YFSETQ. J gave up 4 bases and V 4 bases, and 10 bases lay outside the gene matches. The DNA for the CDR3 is TGCGCCAGCAGCCCGGATACAGGGGTCGGCACTGAAGCTTTCTTT. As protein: CASSPDTGVGTEAFF.

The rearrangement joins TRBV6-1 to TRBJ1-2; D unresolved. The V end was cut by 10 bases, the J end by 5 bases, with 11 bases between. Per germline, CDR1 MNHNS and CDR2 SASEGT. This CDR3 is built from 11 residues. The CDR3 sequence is CAMRAAYGYTF. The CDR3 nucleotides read TGTGCCATGCGGGCAGCTTATGGCTACACCTTC.

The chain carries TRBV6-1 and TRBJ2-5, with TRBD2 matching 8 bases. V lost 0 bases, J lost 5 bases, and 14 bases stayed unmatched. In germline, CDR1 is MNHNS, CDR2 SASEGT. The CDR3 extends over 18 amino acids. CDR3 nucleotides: TGTGCCAGCAGTGAAGCGATCTGGGTTGCGGGAGGTTCGGAGACCCAGTACTTC. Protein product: CASSEAIWVAGGSETQYF.

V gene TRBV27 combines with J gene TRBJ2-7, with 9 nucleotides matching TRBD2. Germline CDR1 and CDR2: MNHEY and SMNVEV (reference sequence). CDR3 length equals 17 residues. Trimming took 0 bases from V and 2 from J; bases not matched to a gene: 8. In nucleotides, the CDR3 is TGTGCCAGCAGTTTATCTGGACTAGCGTTTCGAACCTACGAGCAGTACTTC. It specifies CASSLSGLAFRTYEQYF.

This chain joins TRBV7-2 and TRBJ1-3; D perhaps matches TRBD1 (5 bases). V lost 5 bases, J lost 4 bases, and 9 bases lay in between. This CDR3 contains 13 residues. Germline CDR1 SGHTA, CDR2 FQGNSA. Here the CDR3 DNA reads TGTGCCAGCAGCCCAACAGGCGGAAACACCATATATTTT. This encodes CASSPTGGNTIYF.

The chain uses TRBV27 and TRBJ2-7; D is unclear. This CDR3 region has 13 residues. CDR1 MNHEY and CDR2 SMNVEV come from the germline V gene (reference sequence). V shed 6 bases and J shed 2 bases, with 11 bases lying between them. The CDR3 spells CASRPRRAYEQYF. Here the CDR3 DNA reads TGTGCCAGCAGACCGCGTCGGGCCTACGAGCAGTACTTC.

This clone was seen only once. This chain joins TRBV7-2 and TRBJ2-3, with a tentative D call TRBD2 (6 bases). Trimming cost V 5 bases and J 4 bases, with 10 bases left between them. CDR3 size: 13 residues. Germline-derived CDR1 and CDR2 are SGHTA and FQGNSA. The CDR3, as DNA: TGTGCCAGCAGCCCGACTAGAGCAGATACGCAGTATTTT. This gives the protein CASSPTRADTQYF.

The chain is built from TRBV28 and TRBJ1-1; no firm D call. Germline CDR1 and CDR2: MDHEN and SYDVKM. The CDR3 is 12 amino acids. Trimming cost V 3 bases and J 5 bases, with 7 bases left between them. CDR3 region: CASSFSGTEAFF. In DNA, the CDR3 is TGTGCCAGCAGTTTCTCGGGGACTGAAGCTTTCTTT. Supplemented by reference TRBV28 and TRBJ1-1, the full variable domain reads DVKVTQSSRYLVKRTGEKVFLECVQDMDHENMFWYRQDPGLGLRLIYFSYDVKMKEKGDIPEGYSVSREKKERFSLILESASTNQTSMYLCASSFSGTEAFFGQGTRLTVV.

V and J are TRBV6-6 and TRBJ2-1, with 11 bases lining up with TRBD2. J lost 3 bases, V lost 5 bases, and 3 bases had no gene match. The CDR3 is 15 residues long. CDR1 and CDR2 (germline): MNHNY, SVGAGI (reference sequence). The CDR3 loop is CASSQLAGDYNEQFF. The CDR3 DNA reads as TGTGCCAGCAGTCAACTAGCGGGAGACTACAATGAGCAGTTCTTC.

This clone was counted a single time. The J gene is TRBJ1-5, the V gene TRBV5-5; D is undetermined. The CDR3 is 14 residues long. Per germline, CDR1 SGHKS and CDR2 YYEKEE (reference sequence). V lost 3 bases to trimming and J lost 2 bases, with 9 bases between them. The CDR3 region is CASSWFTGNQPQHF. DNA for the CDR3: TGTGCCAGCAGCTGGTTCACGGGCAATCAGCCCCAGCATTTT.

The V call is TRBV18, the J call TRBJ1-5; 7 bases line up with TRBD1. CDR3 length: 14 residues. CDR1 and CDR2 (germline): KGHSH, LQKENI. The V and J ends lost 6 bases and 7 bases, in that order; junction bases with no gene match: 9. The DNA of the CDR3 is TGTGCCAGCTCTCAAGGGACAGCCAGGCAGCCCCAGCATTTT. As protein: CASSQGTARQPQHF.

The DNA for the CDR3 is TGTGCCAGCAGTTCCGGGACAGGGGGCTTCTACGAGCAGTACTTC. This codes for CASSSGTGGFYEQYF. The chain recombines TRBV7-2 with TRBJ2-7; 12 nucleotides match TRBD1. Per germline, CDR1 SGHTA and CDR2 FQGNSA. The length of the CDR3 is 15 residues. With 6 bases clipped from V and 3 bases from J, the junction kept 6 bases outside the gene matches.

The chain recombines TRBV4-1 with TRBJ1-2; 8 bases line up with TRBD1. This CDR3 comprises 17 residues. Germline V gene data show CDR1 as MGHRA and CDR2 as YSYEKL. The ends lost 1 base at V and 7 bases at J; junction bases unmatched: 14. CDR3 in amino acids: CASSQVLGQERLIGYTF. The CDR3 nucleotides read TGCGCCAGCAGCCAAGTACTGGGACAGGAACGGCTTATTGGCTACACCTTC.

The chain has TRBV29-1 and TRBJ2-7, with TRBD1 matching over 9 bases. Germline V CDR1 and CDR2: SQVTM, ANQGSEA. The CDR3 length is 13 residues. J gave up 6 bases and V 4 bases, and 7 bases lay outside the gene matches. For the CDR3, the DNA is TGCAGCGTTGCGCCAGGGGGACAGGGCGAGCAGTACTTC. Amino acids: CSVAPGGQGEQYF.

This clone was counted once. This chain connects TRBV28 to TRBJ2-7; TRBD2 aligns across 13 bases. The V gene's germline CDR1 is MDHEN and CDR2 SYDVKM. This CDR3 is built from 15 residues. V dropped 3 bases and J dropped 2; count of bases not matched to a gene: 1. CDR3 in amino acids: CASSLGTSGTYEQYF. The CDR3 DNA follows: TGTGCCAGCAGTTTGGGGACTAGCGGGACCTACGAGCAGTACTTC.

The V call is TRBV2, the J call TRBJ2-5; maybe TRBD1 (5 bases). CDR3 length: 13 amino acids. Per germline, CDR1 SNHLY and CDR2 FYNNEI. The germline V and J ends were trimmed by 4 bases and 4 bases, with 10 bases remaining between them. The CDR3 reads CASSVIRAETQYF. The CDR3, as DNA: TGTGCCAGCAGTGTAATCAGGGCAGAGACCCAGTACTTC.

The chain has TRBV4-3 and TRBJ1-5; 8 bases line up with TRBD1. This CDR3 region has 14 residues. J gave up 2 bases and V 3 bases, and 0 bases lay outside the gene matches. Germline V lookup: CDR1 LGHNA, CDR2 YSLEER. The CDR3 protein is CASSQDRGNQPQHF. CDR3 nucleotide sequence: TGCGCCAGCAGCCAGGACAGGGGCAATCAGCCCCAGCATTTT.

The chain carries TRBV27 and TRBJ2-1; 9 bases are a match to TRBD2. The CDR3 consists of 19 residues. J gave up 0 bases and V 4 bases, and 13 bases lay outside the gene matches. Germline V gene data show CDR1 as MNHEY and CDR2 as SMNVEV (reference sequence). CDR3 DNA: TGTGCCAGCAGTTCCCGGTGGCTAGCGGGACTTAGCTCCTACAATGAGCAGTTCTTC. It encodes CASSSRWLAGLSSYNEQFF.

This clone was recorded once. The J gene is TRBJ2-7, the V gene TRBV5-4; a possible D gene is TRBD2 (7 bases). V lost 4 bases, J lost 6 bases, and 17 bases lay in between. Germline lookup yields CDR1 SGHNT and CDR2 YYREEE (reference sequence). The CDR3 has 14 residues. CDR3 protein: CASSQRGGAGEQYF. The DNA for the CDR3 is TGTGCCAGCAGCCAAAGGGGGGGGGCTGGCGAGCAGTACTTC.

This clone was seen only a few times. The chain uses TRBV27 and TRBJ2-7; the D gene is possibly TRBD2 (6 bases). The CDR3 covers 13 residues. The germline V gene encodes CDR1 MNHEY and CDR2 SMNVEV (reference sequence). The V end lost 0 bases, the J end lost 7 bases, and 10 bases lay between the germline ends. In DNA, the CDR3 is TGTGCCAGCAGTTTATCCGGGGGTGGGGAGCAGTACTTC. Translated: CASSLSGGGEQYF.

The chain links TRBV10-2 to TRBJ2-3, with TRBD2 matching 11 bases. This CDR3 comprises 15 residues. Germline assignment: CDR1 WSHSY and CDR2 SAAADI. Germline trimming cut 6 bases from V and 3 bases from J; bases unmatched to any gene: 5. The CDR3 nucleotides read TGCGCCAGCAGAGAATCTAGCGGGAGGACAGATACGCAGTATTTT. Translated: CASRESSGRTDTQYF.

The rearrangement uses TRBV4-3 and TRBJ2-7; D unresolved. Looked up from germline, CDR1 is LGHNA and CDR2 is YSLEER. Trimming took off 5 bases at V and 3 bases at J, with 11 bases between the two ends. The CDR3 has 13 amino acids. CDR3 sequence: CASSSQSGYEQYF. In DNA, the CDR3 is TGCGCCAGCAGCTCCCAATCCGGCTACGAGCAGTACTTC.

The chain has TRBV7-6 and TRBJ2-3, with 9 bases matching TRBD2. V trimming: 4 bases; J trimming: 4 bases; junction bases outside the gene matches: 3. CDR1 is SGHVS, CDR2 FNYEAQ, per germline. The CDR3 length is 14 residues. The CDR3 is CASSSSGNSDTQYF. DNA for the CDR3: TGTGCCAGCAGCTCTAGCGGGAACTCAGATACGCAGTATTTT.

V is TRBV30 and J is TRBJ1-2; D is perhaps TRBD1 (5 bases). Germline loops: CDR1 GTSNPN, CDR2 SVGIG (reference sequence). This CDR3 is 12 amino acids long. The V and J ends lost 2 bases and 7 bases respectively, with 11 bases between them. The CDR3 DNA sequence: TGTGCCTGGAGTATGACCAGGGTTGGCTACACCTTC. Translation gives CAWSMTRVGYTF.

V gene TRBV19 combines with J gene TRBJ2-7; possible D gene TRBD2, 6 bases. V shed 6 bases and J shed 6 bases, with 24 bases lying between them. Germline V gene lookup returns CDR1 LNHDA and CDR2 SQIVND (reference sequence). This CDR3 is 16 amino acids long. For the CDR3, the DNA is TGTGCCAGTAGCAGAGGGGACTCCCTCCGAGATTCCGAGCAGTACTTC. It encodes CASSRGDSLRDSEQYF.